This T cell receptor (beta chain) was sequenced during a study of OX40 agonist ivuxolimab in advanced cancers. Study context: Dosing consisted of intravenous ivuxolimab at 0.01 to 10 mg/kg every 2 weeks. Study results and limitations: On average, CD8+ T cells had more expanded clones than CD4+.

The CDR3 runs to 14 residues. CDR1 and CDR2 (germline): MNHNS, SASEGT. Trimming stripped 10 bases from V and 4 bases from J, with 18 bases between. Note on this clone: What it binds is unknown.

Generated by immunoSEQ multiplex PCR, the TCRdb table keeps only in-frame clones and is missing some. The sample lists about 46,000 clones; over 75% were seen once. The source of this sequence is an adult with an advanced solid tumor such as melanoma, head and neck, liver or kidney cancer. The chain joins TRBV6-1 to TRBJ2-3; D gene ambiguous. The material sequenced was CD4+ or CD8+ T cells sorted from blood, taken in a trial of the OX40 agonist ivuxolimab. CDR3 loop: CATREVVGPDTQYF. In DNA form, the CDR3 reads TGTGCCACCCGTGAGGTAGTAGGCCCAGATACGCAGTATTTT.